A selection of T cell receptor beta chains follows, all from one sample in a study of T cells expressing NK-cell markers. TCRdb re-called the 5' RACE reads; one entry per CDR3 protein, DNA not given. The specimen's table records about 550,000 distinct CDR3 sequences. Sample: blood T cells: a sorted CD56 or NKG2C T cell subset, CD4+ or CD8+ T cells, or bulk PBMC T cells (not recorded which). Every receptor here comes from a man between 18 and 29 years old in good health. The CDR3 runs from the conserved cysteine through the conserved F or W. Fields, in order: V gene, J gene, CDR3 protein.

v_call: TRBV4-3
j_call: TRBJ2-5
cdr3_aa: CASSPREGETQYF

v_call: TRBV25-1
j_call: TRBJ2-1
cdr3_aa: CASRDRGHNEQFF

v_call: TRBV6-1
j_call: TRBJ2-1
cdr3_aa: CASSLKLKAGGQSNEQFF

v_call: TRBV7-2
j_call: TRBJ2-5
cdr3_aa: CASGVGLEETQYF

v_call: TRBV25-1
j_call: TRBJ2-2
cdr3_aa: CASSEFGIAGDGPGELFF

v_call: TRBV6-6
j_call: TRBJ2-2
cdr3_aa: CASAASTGELFF

v_call: TRBV5-1
j_call: TRBJ2-7
cdr3_aa: CASSLVGTTYEQYF

v_call: TRBV20-1
j_call: TRBJ2-7
cdr3_aa: CSATRPDSYEQYF

v_call: TRBV11-1
j_call: TRBJ2-3
cdr3_aa: CASSFGDSLDTQYF

v_call: TRBV27
j_call: TRBJ1-1
cdr3_aa: CASTGRGVWGLNTEAFF

v_call: TRBV4-1
j_call: TRBJ2-1
cdr3_aa: CASSQGITRVPFF

v_call: TRBV9
j_call: TRBJ2-7
cdr3_aa: CASSVEQGSNEQYF

v_call: TRBV27
j_call: TRBJ2-7
cdr3_aa: CASSTTSLTYEQYF